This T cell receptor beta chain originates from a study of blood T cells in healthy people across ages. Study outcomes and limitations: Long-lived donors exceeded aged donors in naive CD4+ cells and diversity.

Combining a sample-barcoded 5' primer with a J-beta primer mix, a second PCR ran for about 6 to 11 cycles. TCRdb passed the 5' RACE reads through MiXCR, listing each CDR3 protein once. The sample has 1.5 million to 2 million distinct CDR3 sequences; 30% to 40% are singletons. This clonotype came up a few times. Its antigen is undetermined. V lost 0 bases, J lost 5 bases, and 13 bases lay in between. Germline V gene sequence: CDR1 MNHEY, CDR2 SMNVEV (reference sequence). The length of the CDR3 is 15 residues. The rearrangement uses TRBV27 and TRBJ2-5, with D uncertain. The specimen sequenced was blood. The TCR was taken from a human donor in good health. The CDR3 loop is CASSLSWATQETQYF. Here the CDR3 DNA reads TGTGCCAGCAGTTTATCGTGGGCCACCCAGGAGACCCAGTACTTC.